This TCR beta chain was found in a study of shared clonotypes between healthy human individuals. Each of the donors was a healthy adult who was HIV-negative and had not had a recent acute infection or vaccination. Approximately 82 million PBMCs were counted before genomic DNA extraction. Losses at the gene ends were 4 bases for V and 4 bases for J; bases not matched to a gene: 6. Per the germline V gene, CDR1 is LGHNT and CDR2 is FRNRAP. The CDR3 consists of 15 residues. The assay used deep level. Each unsorted PBMC replicate got 300 ng genomic DNA, approximately 29,000 genomes. The protocol was immunoSEQ multiplex PCR, while the TCRdb copy is restricted to in-frame clones and leaves out a portion. Among around 500,000 clones listed, about four fifths were seen once.

The source material was PBMCs. The clonotype comes from a middle-aged woman in good health. Some clones in this sample may be carry-over from other donors' samples. The rearrangement links TRBV12-5 to TRBJ2-5; 10 bases line up with TRBD1. CDR3 residues: CASGSGTGVLETQYF. The DNA for the CDR3 is TGTGCTAGTGGTTCCGGGACAGGGGTATTAGAGACCCAGTACTTC.